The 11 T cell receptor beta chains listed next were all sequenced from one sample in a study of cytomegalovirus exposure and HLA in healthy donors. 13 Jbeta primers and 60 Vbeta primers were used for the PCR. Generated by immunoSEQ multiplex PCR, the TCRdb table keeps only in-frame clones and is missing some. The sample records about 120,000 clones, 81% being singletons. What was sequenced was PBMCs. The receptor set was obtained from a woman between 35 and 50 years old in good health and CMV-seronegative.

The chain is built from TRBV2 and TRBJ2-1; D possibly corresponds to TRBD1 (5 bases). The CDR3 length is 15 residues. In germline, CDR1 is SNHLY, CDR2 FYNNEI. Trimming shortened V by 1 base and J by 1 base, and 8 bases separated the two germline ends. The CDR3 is CASSEGGASYNEQFF. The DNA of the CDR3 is TGTGCCAGCAGTGAAGGGGGCGCATCCTACAATGAGCAGTTCTTC. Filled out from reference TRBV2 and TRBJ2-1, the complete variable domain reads EPEVTQTPSHQVTQMGQEVILRCVPISNHLYFYWYRQILGQKVEFLVSFYNNEISEKSEIFDDQFSVERPDGSNFTLKIRSTKLEDSAMYFCASSEGGASYNEQFFGPGTRLTVL.

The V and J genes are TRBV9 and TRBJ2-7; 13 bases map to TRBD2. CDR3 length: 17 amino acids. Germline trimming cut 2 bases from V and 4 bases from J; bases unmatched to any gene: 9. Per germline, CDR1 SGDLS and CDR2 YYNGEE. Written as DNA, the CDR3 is TGTGCCAGCAGCGTGGGACCCACTAGCGGGGGGGCATACGAGCAGTACTTC. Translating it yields CASSVGPTSGGAYEQYF. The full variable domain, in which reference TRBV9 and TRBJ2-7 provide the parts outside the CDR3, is DSGVTQTPKHLITATGQRVTLRCSPRSGDLSVYWYQQSLDQGLQFLIQYYNGEERAKGNILERFSAQQFPDLHSELNLSSLELGDSALYFCASSVGPTSGGAYEQYFGPGTRLTVT.

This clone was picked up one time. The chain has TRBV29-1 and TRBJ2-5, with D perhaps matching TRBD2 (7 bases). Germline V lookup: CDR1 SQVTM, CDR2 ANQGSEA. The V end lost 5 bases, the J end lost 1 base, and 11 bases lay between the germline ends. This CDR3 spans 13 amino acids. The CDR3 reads CSVRGGSQETQYF. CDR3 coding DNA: TGCAGCGTTAGGGGGGGTAGCCAAGAGACCCAGTACTTC.

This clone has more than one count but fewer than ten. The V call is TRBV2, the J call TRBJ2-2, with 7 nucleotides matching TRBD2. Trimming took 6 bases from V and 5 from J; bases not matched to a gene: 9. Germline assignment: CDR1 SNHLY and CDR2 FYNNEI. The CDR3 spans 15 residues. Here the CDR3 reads CASRERGTETGELFF. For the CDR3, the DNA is TGTGCCAGCAGGGAGCGGGGTACGGAAACCGGGGAGCTGTTTTTT. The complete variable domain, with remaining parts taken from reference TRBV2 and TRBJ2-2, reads EPEVTQTPSHQVTQMGQEVILRCVPISNHLYFYWYRQILGQKVEFLVSFYNNEISEKSEIFDDQFSVERPDGSNFTLKIRSTKLEDSAMYFCASRERGTETGELFFGEGSRLTVL.

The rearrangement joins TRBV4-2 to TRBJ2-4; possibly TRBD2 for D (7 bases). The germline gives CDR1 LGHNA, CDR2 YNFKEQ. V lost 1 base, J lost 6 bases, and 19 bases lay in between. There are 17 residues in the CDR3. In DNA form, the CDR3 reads TGTGCCAGCAGCCAAGCCGGGGGGACGGGGGCTATAAACATTCAGTACTTC. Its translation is CASSQAGGTGAINIQYF.

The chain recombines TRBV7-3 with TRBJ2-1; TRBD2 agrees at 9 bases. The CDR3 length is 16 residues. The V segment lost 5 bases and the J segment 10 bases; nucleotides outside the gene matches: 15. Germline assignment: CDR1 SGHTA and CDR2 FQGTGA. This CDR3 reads CASSPGRGGPFIEQFF. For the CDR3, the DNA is TGTGCCAGCAGCCCGGGGCGGGGGGGTCCCTTTATCGAGCAGTTCTTC.

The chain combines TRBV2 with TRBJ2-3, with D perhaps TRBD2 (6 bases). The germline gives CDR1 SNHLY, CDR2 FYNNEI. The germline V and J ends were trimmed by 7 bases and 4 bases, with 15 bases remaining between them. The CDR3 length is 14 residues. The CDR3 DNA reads TGTGCCAGCACCGCGGGACGTCGTGCAGATACGCAGTATTTT. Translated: CASTAGRRADTQYF.

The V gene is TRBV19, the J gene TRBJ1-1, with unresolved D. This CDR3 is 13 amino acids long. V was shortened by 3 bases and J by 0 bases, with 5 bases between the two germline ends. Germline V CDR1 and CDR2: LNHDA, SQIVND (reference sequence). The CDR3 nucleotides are TGTGCCAGTAGTATCCAGATGAACACTGAAGCTTTCTTT. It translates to CASSIQMNTEAFF.

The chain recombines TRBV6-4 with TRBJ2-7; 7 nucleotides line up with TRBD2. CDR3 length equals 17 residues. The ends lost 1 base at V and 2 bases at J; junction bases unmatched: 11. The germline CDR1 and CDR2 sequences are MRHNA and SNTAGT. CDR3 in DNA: TGTGCCAGCAGTGACTGCGATCCCACTAGCGAGGCCTACGAGCAGTACTTC. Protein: CASSDCDPTSEAYEQYF.

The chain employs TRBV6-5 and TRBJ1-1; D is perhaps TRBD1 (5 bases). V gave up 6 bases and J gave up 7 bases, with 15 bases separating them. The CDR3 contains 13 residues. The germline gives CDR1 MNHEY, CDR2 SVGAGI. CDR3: CASSLGRQYEAFF. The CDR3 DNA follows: TGTGCCAGCAGCCTCGGAAGACAGTATGAAGCTTTCTTT.

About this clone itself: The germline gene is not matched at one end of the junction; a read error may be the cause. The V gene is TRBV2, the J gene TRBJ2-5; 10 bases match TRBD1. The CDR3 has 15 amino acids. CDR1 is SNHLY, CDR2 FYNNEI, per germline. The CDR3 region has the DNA TGTGCCAGCAGAGAAGACAGGGGGCGCCGGGAGACCCAGTACTTC. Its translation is CASREDRGRRETQYF.